Listed below are T cell receptor beta chains from one sample, sequenced in a study of Graves' ophthalmopathy and Graves' hyperthyroidism. TCRdb fed the multiplex PCR reads into MiXCR, producing one record per CDR3 protein. The sample shows roughly 170,000 distinct CDR3 sequences, roughly 36% of them seen only once. The sample comprised peripheral blood. These receptors originate from a man between 25 and 39 years old with Graves' ophthalmopathy. Both conserved end residues are part of each CDR3. The D gene is left open where the match is weak. Size is stated for part of the rows, as once, few or many counts, or as a class when the clone is expanded.

. | TRBD2 | TRBJ2-5 | TRBV7-2 | CASSQTSAISQETQYF | TGTGCCAGCAGCCAAACTAGCGCCATCTCACAAGAGACCCAGTACTTC
. | . | TRBJ2-7 | TRBV27 | CASSKSTVPTYEQYF | TGTGCCAGCAGTAAGTCAACAGTCCCAACTTACGAGCAGTACTTC
few | TRBD1 | TRBJ1-1 | TRBV4-3 | CASSRNPRGRNTEAFF | TGCGCCAGCAGCCGGAATCCCAGGGGGCGGAACACTGAAGCTTTCTTT
few | . | TRBJ1-2 | TRBV6-2/TRBV6-3 | CASIRPDSYYGYTF | TGTGCCAGCATACGGCCGGACAGTTACTATGGCTACACCTTC
many | . | TRBJ1-2 | TRBV19 | CASSMAHGTGYGYTF | TGTGCCAGTAGTATGGCCCACGGTACCGGCTATGGCTACACCTTC
. | . | TRBJ1-6 | TRBV30 | CAWSLHNSPLHF | TGTGCCTGGAGCCTCCATAATTCACCCCTCCACTTT
. | . | TRBJ1-1 | TRBV12-3/TRBV12-4 | CASTPRHLEAFF | TGTGCCAGCACCCCAAGACACTTAGAAGCTTTCTTT
many | TRBD2 | TRBJ2-5 | TRBV20-1 | CSAKEAGGPPRETQYF | TGCAGTGCTAAAGAAGCGGGAGGGCCGCCGAGAGAGACCCAGTACTTC
. | . | TRBJ1-1 | TRBV28 | CASSLQSGRPRFDTEAFF | TGTGCCAGCAGTCTACAGTCAGGTAGGCCGCGGTTCGACACTGAAGCTTTCTTT
. | . | TRBJ1-1 | TRBV2 | CASSARAYTEAFF | TGTGCCAGCAGTGCCAGGGCCTACACCGAAGCTTTCTTT
many | . | TRBJ2-2 | TRBV20-1 | CSARDTFANTGELFF | TGCAGTGCTAGGGACACGTTCGCGAACACCGGGGAGCTGTTTTTT
many | . | TRBJ2-2 | TRBV12-3/TRBV12-4 | CASSLDRATGELFF | TGTGCCAGCAGTTTAGACAGGGCCACCGGGGAGCTGTTTTTT